A selection of T cell receptor beta chains follows, all from one sample in a study of radiotherapy plus CTLA-4 blockade in lung cancer. Clones were sequenced by immunoSEQ multiplex PCR, and TCRdb holds only the in-frame ones, with some missing. The repertoire holds some 52,000 clones, more than 60% seen once, with 3.2% in the top ten. Sample: peripheral blood, taken from a patient treated with radiotherapy plus ipilimumab. These receptors originate from a human donor with non-small cell lung cancer who had a partial response to radiotherapy plus ipilimumab. Each CDR3 is given with its conserved first and last residue. Each record gives: D gene, clone size, V gene, J gene, CDR3 protein, CDR3 DNA. The D gene is left open where the match is weak. Clone size is stated in some rows and not others, as once, few, many or a class when expanded.

D: -
size: -
V: TRBV11-2
J: TRBJ2-2
CDR3: CASSVTGTGELFF
DNA: TGTGCCAGCAGCGTCACAGGGACCGGGGAGCTGTTTTTT

D: TRBD2
size: -
V: TRBV4-2
J: TRBJ2-3
CDR3: CASSPDGAGGLTDTQYF
DNA: TGTGCCAGCAGCCCAGACGGAGCGGGGGGGCTAACAGATACGCAGTATTTT

D: -
size: -
V: TRBV6-5
J: TRBJ2-7
CDR3: CASSRIDREQYF
DNA: TGTGCCAGCAGCAGAATAGACAGGGAGCAGTACTTC

D: TRBD1
size: -
V: TRBV4-1
J: TRBJ1-4
CDR3: CASSRLQGVNEKLFF
DNA: TGCGCCAGCAGTCGGCTGCAGGGGGTGAATGAAAAACTGTTTTTT

D: TRBD2
size: -
V: TRBV29-1
J: TRBJ2-1
CDR3: CSVEDADVAGEQFF
DNA: TGCAGCGTTGAAGACGCCGACGTAGCGGGGGAGCAGTTCTTC

D: TRBD1
size: few
V: TRBV5-1
J: TRBJ1-1
CDR3: CASRIRDRAPEAFF
DNA: TGCGCCAGCAGAATCCGGGACAGGGCCCCTGAAGCTTTCTTT

D: TRBD1
size: once
V: TRBV4-3
J: TRBJ1-2
CDR3: CASSSRDRGDYGYTF
DNA: TGCGCCAGCAGCTCCCGGGACAGGGGAGACTATGGCTACACCTTC

D: TRBD1
size: -
V: TRBV19
J: TRBJ2-3
CDR3: CASSGRQGPPITDTQYF
DNA: TGTGCCAGTAGCGGAAGACAGGGCCCACCTATCACAGATACGCAGTATTTT

D: TRBD1
size: -
V: TRBV7-3
J: TRBJ1-1
CDR3: CASSRDRGTEAFF
DNA: TGTGCCAGCAGCCGCGACAGGGGCACTGAAGCTTTCTTT

D: TRBD2
size: -
V: TRBV4-2
J: TRBJ2-5
CDR3: CASSQARGGNGETQYF
DNA: TGTGCCAGCAGCCAAGCCCGCGGGGGGAATGGGGAGACCCAGTACTTC

D: -
size: -
V: TRBV27
J: TRBJ1-2
CDR3: CASSSTGNYGYTF
DNA: TGTGCCAGCAGTTCCACAGGGAACTATGGCTACACCTTC

D: TRBD2
size: few
V: TRBV27
J: TRBJ2-7
CDR3: CASSQSAGVPEQYF
DNA: TGTGCCAGCAGTCAGTCGGCGGGGGTACCCGAGCAGTACTTC

D: TRBD2
size: -
V: TRBV5-1
J: TRBJ2-7
CDR3: CASSLGTSGPYEQYF
DNA: TGCGCCAGCAGCTTAGGGACTAGCGGTCCCTACGAGCAGTACTTC

D: -
size: -
V: TRBV9
J: TRBJ1-5
CDR3: CASSVAASNQPQHF
DNA: TGTGCCAGCAGCGTAGCAGCGAGCAATCAGCCCCAGCATTTT

D: -
size: -
V: TRBV6-5
J: TRBJ2-7
CDR3: CASKRLQGEQYF
DNA: TGTGCCAGCAAAAGGTTGCAGGGAGAGCAGTACTTC

D: -
size: -
V: TRBV6-1
J: TRBJ2-5
CDR3: CASSEVRGETQYF
DNA: TGTGCCAGCAGTGAAGTAAGGGGCGAGACCCAGTACTTC

D: TRBD1
size: -
V: TRBV6-1
J: TRBJ1-5
CDR3: CASSGEGAGGNQPQHF
DNA: TGTGCCAGCAGTGGCGAGGGGGCTGGGGGCAATCAGCCCCAGCATTTT

D: -
size: -
V: TRBV11-2
J: TRBJ1-2
CDR3: CASSLALKRSGGYTF
DNA: TGTGCCAGCAGCTTAGCCTTGAAACGGTCGGGGGGCTACACCTTC

D: TRBD1
size: -
V: TRBV13
J: TRBJ2-7
CDR3: CASRGRFYEQYF
DNA: TGTGCCTCCAGGGGGCGTTTTTACGAGCAGTACTTC

D: -
size: -
V: TRBV7-9
J: TRBJ2-2
CDR3: CASSFGTGELFF
DNA: TGTGCCAGCAGCTTCGGCACCGGGGAGCTGTTTTTT

D: -
size: -
V: TRBV28
J: TRBJ1-5
CDR3: CASRELGSNQPQHF
DNA: TGTGCCAGCAGGGAGCTAGGCAGCAATCAGCCCCAGCATTTT

D: -
size: few
V: TRBV7-8
J: TRBJ1-1
CDR3: CASSPLNTEAFF
DNA: TGTGCCAGCAGCCCATTGAACACTGAAGCTTTCTTT

D: TRBD1
size: -
V: TRBV2
J: TRBJ2-1
CDR3: CASSDREVYNEQFF
DNA: TGTGCCAGCTCTGACAGGGAAGTATACAATGAGCAGTTCTTC

D: TRBD1
size: -
V: TRBV7-8
J: TRBJ1-1
CDR3: CASSLAQGQNMNTEAFF
DNA: TGTGCCAGCAGCTTAGCCCAGGGACAGAACATGAACACTGAAGCTTTCTTT

D: -
size: -
V: TRBV4-3
J: TRBJ1-2
CDR3: CASSQGQRGYTF
DNA: TGCGCCAGCAGCCAAGGCCAGCGTGGCTACACCTTC

D: TRBD1
size: once
V: TRBV5-4
J: TRBJ2-7
CDR3: CASSFGQAYEQYF
DNA: TGTGCCAGCAGCTTTGGACAGGCCTACGAGCAGTACTTC

D: -
size: -
V: TRBV19
J: TRBJ1-1
CDR3: CASSIGGHVNTEAFF
DNA: TGTGCCAGTAGTATAGGGGGCCACGTGAACACTGAAGCTTTCTTT

D: TRBD1
size: once
V: TRBV28
J: TRBJ1-5
CDR3: CASKLQGAGQPQHF
DNA: TGTGCCAGCAAACTACAGGGGGCGGGTCAGCCCCAGCATTTT

D: -
size: -
V: TRBV4-2
J: TRBJ2-5
CDR3: CASSRENRNQETQYF
DNA: TGTGCCAGCAGCCGAGAGAACAGGAACCAAGAGACCCAGTACTTC

D: -
size: -
V: TRBV5-8
J: TRBJ1-2
CDR3: CASSLSGGWYGYTF
DNA: TGTGCCAGCAGCTTGTCGGGGGGCTGGTATGGCTACACCTTC

D: TRBD2
size: -
V: TRBV19
J: TRBJ2-2
CDR3: CASSMSGLVSGELFF
DNA: TGTGCCAGTAGTATGTCGGGACTAGTAAGCGGGGAGCTGTTTTTT

D: -
size: -
V: TRBV1
J: TRBJ2-5
CDR3: CTSSHLGQGGETQYF
DNA: TGCACCAGCAGCCACCTTGGACAGGGTGGGGAGACCCAGTACTTC

D: TRBD1
size: -
V: TRBV5-8
J: TRBJ1-2
CDR3: CASSLGQGVSYTF
DNA: TGTGCCAGCAGCTTGGGACAGGGTGTGAGCTACACCTTC

D: TRBD1
size: few
V: TRBV6-1
J: TRBJ1-6
CDR3: CASSDTGDASPLHF
DNA: TGTGCCAGCAGTGACACAGGGGACGCTTCACCCCTCCACTTT

D: TRBD1
size: -
V: TRBV28
J: TRBJ1-1
CDR3: CASSLGGQGGTEAFF
DNA: TGTGCCAGCAGTTTAGGCGGACAGGGGGGCACTGAAGCTTTCTTT

D: -
size: -
V: TRBV27
J: TRBJ1-5
CDR3: CASSSRTGNQPQHF
DNA: TGTGCCAGCAGTTCCCGGACAGGCAATCAGCCCCAGCATTTT

D: -
size: -
V: TRBV19
J: TRBJ2-7
CDR3: CASSPSQGYEQYF
DNA: TGTGCCAGTAGTCCCTCACAGGGATACGAGCAGTACTTC

D: -
size: few
V: TRBV7-2
J: TRBJ2-1
CDR3: CASRRTGSSYNEQFF
DNA: TGTGCCAGCAGAAGGACGGGGAGCTCCTACAATGAGCAGTTCTTC

D: -
size: few
V: TRBV6-5
J: TRBJ1-2
CDR3: CATWTAESYYGYTF
DNA: TGTGCCACGTGGACAGCCGAATCATACTATGGCTACACCTTC

D: -
size: few
V: TRBV2
J: TRBJ2-2
CDR3: CASIPPPSNTGELFF
DNA: TGTGCCAGCATTCCTCCTCCCTCGAACACCGGGGAGCTGTTTTTT

D: TRBD1
size: once
V: TRBV25-1
J: TRBJ1-2
CDR3: CASRDRPYGYTF
DNA: TGTGCCAGCCGGGACAGACCCTATGGCTACACCTTC

D: -
size: -
V: TRBV6-5
J: TRBJ2-3
CDR3: CASSPTRGDTQYF
DNA: TGTGCCAGCAGTCCAACCCGGGGGGATACGCAGTATTTT

D: -
size: -
V: TRBV6-5
J: TRBJ1-4
CDR3: CASSNLDSKLFF
DNA: TGTGCCAGCAGTAACCTCGACAGCAAACTGTTTTTT

D: TRBD1
size: -
V: TRBV11-2
J: TRBJ2-1
CDR3: CASSLGETGTNEQFF
DNA: TGTGCCAGCAGCTTAGGCGAGACAGGGACCAATGAGCAGTTCTTC

D: -
size: -
V: TRBV27
J: TRBJ1-6
CDR3: CASSSQSYNSPLHF
DNA: TGTGCCAGCAGCTCACAGTCCTATAATTCACCCCTCCACTTT

D: TRBD1
size: -
V: TRBV11-2
J: TRBJ2-3
CDR3: CASSAGDRGVQDTQYF
DNA: TGTGCCAGCAGCGCCGGGGACAGGGGGGTGCAAGATACGCAGTATTTT

D: -
size: -
V: TRBV9
J: TRBJ1-5
CDR3: CASSLTGSNQPQHF
DNA: TGTGCCAGCAGTCTCACAGGATCAAATCAGCCCCAGCATTTT

D: TRBD2
size: -
V: TRBV19
J: TRBJ2-5
CDR3: CASSPQRAGGQETQYF
DNA: TGTGCCAGTAGCCCACAGAGAGCGGGGGGCCAAGAGACCCAGTACTTC

D: -
size: once
V: TRBV2
J: TRBJ2-7
CDR3: CASSVFGEAEQYF
DNA: TGTGCCAGCAGTGTTTTCGGGGAGGCCGAGCAGTACTTC

D: -
size: few
V: TRBV28
J: TRBJ1-1
CDR3: CASKGLPGRGNTEAFF
DNA: TGTGCCAGTAAGGGGCTCCCCGGACGCGGAAACACTGAAGCTTTCTTT

D: -
size: -
V: TRBV6-5
J: TRBJ2-7
CDR3: CASQDTSYEQYF
DNA: TGTGCCAGCCAGGACACCTCCTACGAGCAGTACTTC